These 13 T cell receptor beta chains were all obtained from the same sample, sequenced in a study of T cell repertoires in ileal Crohn's disease (dated by TCRdb to the late 2010s). The receptor library was made with the immunoSEQ multiplex PCR assay. TCRdb obtained this table from immuneACCESS and retained in-frame rearrangements with V and J assigned. These tables miss some clones; where compared with another copy, unresolved V genes account for less than half of the shortfall, and the remainder is unexplained. Counted in this sample were roughly 14,000 clones; about 71% of them appeared once. Of the sample, around 6.4% is held by the ten largest clones. The sequenced sample was ileal tissue. The receptors here all came from an adult with Crohn's disease.

This clone was counted once. The chain combines TRBV19 with TRBJ2-5; the D gene is possibly TRBD1 (5 bases). Trimming left V 4 bases short and J 1 base short, with 7 bases between. CDR1 LNHDA and CDR2 SQIVND come from the germline V gene (reference sequence). The CDR3 contains 13 residues. The CDR3 DNA sequence: TGTGCCAGTAGTAAACAGGTCCAAGAGACCCAGTACTTC. Translation: CASSKQVQETQYF. The full variable domain, in which reference TRBV19 and TRBJ2-5 provide the parts outside the CDR3, is DGGITQSPKYLFRKEGQNVTLSCEQNLNHDAMYWYRQDPGQGLRLIYYSQIVNDFQKGDIAEGYSVSREKKESFPLTVTSAQKNPTAFYLCASSKQVQETQYFGPGTRLLVL.

The chain is built from TRBV10-2 and TRBJ2-2; the D is unclear. CDR1 WSHSY and CDR2 SAAADI come from the germline V gene. The V end was cut by 4 bases, the J end by 3 bases, with 3 bases between. CDR3 size: 12 residues. This CDR3 is CASSVDTGELFF. In nucleotides, the CDR3 is TGCGCCAGCAGTGTAGACACCGGGGAGCTGTTTTTT.

CDR3 nucleotide sequence: TGCGCCAGCAGCCCAGACAGGGATCAGCCCCAGCATTTT. Its protein product is CASSPDRDQPQHF. The chain combines TRBV5-1 with TRBJ1-5; 7 positions agree with TRBD1. Germline loops: CDR1 SGHRS, CDR2 YFSETQ. V lost 4 bases, J lost 5 bases, and 3 bases stayed unmatched. The CDR3 runs to 13 residues.

The chain links TRBV6-5 to TRBJ1-2; 7 bases fit TRBD1. CDR1 is MNHEY, CDR2 SVGAGI, per germline. The CDR3 has 13 amino acids. With 11 bases clipped from V and 6 bases from J, the junction kept 12 bases outside the gene matches. The CDR3 is CASREGAWHGYTF. CDR3 DNA sequence: TGTGCCTCGCGGGAGGGGGCCTGGCATGGCTACACCTTC.

This chain uses TRBV29-1 with TRBJ1-2, with a tentative D call TRBD1 (5 bases). Trimming cost V 1 base and J 1 base, with 19 bases left between them. The CDR3 runs 17 residues. From germline, CDR1 is SQVTM and CDR2 ANQGSEA. The CDR3 loop reads CSVEGGIQGTYNYGYTF. CDR3 DNA: TGCAGCGTTGAAGGAGGGATTCAGGGAACCTATAACTATGGCTACACCTTC.

The J gene is TRBJ1-1, the V gene TRBV10-2; tentatively, D is TRBD1 (5 bases). This CDR3 spans 14 amino acids. Germline V gene lookup returns CDR1 WSHSY and CDR2 SAAADI. V was shortened by 7 bases and J by 6 bases, with 18 bases between the two germline ends. In DNA form, the CDR3 reads TGCGCCAGCACCTCCCAAGGGGCGGTACCTGAAGCTTTCTTT. Amino acids: CASTSQGAVPEAFF.

The V and J genes are TRBV5-1 and TRBJ2-5; D call uncertain. This CDR3 contains 14 residues. The germline V and J ends were trimmed by 2 bases and 0 bases, with 8 bases remaining between them. Germline lookup yields CDR1 SGHRS and CDR2 YFSETQ. The CDR3 DNA is TGCGCCAGCAGCTTTACAGAGTACCAAGAGACCCAGTACTTC. As protein: CASSFTEYQETQYF.

In its sample, this clone was seen a few times. The J gene is TRBJ1-4, the V gene TRBV5-1; D perhaps matches TRBD1 (5 bases). Trimming removed 0 bases from V and 8 bases from J, with 11 bases in between. Germline V CDR1 and CDR2: SGHRS, YFSETQ. This CDR3 contains 14 residues. CDR3 region: CASSLDHGGEKLFF. The CDR3 nucleotides read TGCGCCAGCAGCTTGGATCATGGGGGAGAAAAACTGTTTTTT.

The rearrangement uses TRBV9 and TRBJ1-6; the match to TRBD1 covers 7 bases. With V trimmed by 4 bases and J by 9 bases, 10 bases remained unmatched. The germline CDR1 and CDR2 sequences are SGDLS and YYNGEE. The CDR3 extends over 15 amino acids. CDR3: CASSPEGQWGSPLHF. In nucleotides, the CDR3 is TGTGCCAGCAGCCCCGAGGGACAGTGGGGTTCACCCCTCCACTTT.

Here the CDR3 reads CASSYTLAGGLYEQFF. The DNA of the CDR3 is TGTGCCAGCAGTTACACACTAGCGGGGGGGCTGTATGAGCAGTTCTTC. The chain combines TRBV6-5 with TRBJ2-1; 13 bases fit TRBD2. V lost 2 bases to trimming and J lost 8 bases; unmatched junction nucleotides: 6. Germline lookup yields CDR1 MNHEY and CDR2 SVGAGI. This CDR3 spans 16 amino acids.

The V call is TRBV6-1, the J call TRBJ2-3, with D uncertain. Germline CDR1 reads MNHNS; CDR2 reads SASEGT. Trimming cost V 6 bases and J 2 bases, with 6 bases left between them. The CDR3 runs 12 residues. The CDR3 here is CASRPTTDTQYF. The CDR3 DNA sequence: TGTGCCAGCAGACCAACCACAGATACGCAGTATTTT.

The chain is built from TRBV30 and TRBJ1-6; maybe TRBD1 (5 bases). This CDR3 contains 14 residues. Germline loops: CDR1 GTSNPN, CDR2 SVGIG (reference sequence). CDR3 in amino acids: CAAGMGSYNSPLHF. CDR3 in DNA: TGTGCGGCAGGGATGGGATCCTATAATTCACCCCTCCACTTT.

This clone was observed a few times. This chain uses TRBV7-3 with TRBJ2-5; a weak D match, TRBD2 (6 bases). Germline V lookup: CDR1 SGHTA, CDR2 FQGTGA. CDR3 length: 15 residues. The V gene lost 0 bases and the J gene lost 4 bases, with 12 bases spanning the gap. The DNA for the CDR3 is TGTGCCAGCAGCTTAACTGCTGGGGGAGGAGAGACCCAGTACTTC. Encoded protein: CASSLTAGGGETQYF.